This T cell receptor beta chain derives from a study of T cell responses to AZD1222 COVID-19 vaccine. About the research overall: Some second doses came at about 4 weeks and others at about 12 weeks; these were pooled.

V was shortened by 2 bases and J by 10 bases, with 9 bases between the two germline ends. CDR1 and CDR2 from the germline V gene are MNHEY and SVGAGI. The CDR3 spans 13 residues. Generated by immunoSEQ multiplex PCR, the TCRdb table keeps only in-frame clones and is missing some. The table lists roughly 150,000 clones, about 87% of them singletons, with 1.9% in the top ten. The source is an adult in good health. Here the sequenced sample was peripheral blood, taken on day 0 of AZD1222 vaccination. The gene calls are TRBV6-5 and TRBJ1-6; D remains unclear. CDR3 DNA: TGTGCCAGCAGTTACGGAGTGATCTCACCCCTCCACTTT. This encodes CASSYGVISPLHF.